The clone carrying this T cell receptor (beta chain) ranks as medium-sized. Original handling: From reference gene primer amplification, estimates of nucleated cell counts were derived. Profiling relied on immunoSEQ multiplex PCR, and the TCRdb table lists in-frame clones only, not all of them. Clone size and the V and J calls come from that table; the DNA yielded D and trimming. The sample gives 70,000 to 85,000 clones, around 83% of which show up once; roughly 10% is in the top ten. The data were taken from a study of blood T cell repertoires in COVID-19. Study-wide background: Samples came from the United States, Italy and Spain, spanning acute and convalescent COVID-19.

The J segment lost 6 bases and the V segment lost 6 bases, leaving 4 bases of the junction unmatched. Germline CDR1 is SNHLY and CDR2 is FYNNEI. The CDR3 consists of 13 residues. The sequenced sample was peripheral blood. The TCR sequence derives from a human donor in a cohort sampled during active COVID-19. The chain recombines TRBV2 with TRBJ1-3; 8 nucleotides match TRBD1. The CDR3, as DNA: TGTGCCAGCAGAGGACAGGGAAAAAACACCATATATTTT. The encoded protein is CASRGQGKNTIYF.